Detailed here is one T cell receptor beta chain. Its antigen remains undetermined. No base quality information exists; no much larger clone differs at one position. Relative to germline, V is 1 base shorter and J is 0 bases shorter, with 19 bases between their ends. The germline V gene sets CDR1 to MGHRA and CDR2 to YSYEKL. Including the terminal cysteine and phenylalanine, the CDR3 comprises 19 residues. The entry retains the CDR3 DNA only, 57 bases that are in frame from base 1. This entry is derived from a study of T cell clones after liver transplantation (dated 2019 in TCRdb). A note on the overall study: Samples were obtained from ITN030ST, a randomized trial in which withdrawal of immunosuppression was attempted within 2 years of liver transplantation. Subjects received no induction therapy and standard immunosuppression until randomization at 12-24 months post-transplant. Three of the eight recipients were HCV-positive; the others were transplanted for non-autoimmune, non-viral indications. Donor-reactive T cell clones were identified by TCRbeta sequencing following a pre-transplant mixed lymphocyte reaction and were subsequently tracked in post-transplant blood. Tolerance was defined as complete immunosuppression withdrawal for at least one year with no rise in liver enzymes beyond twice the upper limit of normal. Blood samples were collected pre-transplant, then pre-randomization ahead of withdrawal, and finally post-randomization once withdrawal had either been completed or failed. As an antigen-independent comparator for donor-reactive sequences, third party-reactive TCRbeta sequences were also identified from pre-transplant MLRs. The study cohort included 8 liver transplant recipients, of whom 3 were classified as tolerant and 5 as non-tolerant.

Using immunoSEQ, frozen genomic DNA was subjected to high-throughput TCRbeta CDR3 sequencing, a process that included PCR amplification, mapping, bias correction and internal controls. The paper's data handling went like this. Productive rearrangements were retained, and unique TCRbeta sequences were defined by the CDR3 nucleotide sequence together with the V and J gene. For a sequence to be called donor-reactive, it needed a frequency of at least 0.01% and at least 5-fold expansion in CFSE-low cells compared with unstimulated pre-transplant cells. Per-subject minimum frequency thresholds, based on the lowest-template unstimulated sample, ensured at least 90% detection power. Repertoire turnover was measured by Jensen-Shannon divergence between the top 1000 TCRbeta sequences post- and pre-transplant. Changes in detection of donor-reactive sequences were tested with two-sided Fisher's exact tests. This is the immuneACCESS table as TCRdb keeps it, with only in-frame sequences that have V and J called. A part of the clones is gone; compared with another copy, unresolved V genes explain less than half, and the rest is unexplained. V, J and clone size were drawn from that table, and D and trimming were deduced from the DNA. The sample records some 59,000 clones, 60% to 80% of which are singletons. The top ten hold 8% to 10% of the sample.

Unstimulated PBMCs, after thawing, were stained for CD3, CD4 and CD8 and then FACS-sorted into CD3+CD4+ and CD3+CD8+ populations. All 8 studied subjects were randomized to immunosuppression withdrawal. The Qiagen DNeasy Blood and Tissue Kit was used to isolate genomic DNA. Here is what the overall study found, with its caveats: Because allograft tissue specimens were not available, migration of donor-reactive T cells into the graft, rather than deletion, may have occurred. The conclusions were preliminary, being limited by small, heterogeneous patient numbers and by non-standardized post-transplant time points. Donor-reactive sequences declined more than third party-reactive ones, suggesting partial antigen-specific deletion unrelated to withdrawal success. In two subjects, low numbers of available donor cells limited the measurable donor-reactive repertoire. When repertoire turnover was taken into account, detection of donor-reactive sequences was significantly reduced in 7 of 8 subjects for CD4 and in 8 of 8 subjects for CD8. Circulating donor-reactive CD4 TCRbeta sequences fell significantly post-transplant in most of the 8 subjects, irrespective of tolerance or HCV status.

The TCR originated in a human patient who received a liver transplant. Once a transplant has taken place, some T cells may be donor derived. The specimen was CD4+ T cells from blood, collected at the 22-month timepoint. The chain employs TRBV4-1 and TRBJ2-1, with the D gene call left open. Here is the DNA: TGCGCCAGCAGCCAAGGTCTGATTGGGTACTGGAGCTCCTACAATGAGCAGTTCTTC. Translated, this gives CASSQGLIGYWSSYNEQFF.